This TCR beta chain was captured by sequencing in a study of shared clonotypes between healthy human individuals. In the study overall: Ranging from 18 to 49 in age, donors were two women and a few men. Study-level findings and limits: Against clonotypes common to all four donors, non-shared ones had lower generation probabilities.

The CDR3 runs to 17 residues. Looked up from germline, CDR1 is SGDLS and CDR2 is YYNGEE. Trimming pared 4 bases from V and 1 base from J, leaving 18 bases between. Concerning this clone: Its antigen is undetermined.

CD45RO-negative, CCR7-positively selected cells formed the naive CD8 fraction, excluding terminally differentiated effector memory CD45RA+ cells. Genomic DNA per cell subset filled all wells of several immunoSEQ plates. In the original analysis: For the immunoSEQ data, sequences were junction-only without quality scores, so filtering differed. Method: immunoSEQ multiplex PCR; TCRdb's copy keeps in-frame clones and lacks some. Clone size and V and J calls were adopted from that table, with D and trimming inferred from the DNA. The sample consists of around 1.9 million clones, approximately 92% of them appearing once.

This sequence joins TRBV9 and TRBJ1-3; the D gene is possibly TRBD1 (6 bases). The sample taken for sequencing was naive CD8+ T cells from PBMCs. The receptor was isolated from a young man in good health. Some clones in this sample may be carry-over from other donors' samples. The DNA for the CDR3 is TGTGCCAGCAGCCCTAGAACAGGGTATTCGTCTGGAAACACCATATATTTT. As protein: CASSPRTGYSSGNTIYF.